This is a list of T cell receptor beta chains from one sample in a study of cytomegalovirus exposure and HLA in healthy donors. TCRdb keeps only in-frame clones here, not all; method: immunoSEQ multiplex PCR. The repertoire has around 150,000 clones, about three quarters of them found once; the top ten carry under 7.5%. The sequenced material came from PBMCs. Receptor source: a middle-aged man in good health and CMV-seropositive. Each CDR3 is given with its conserved first and last residue. D genes are given only for firm matches. Expanded clones are given a class, and other clones once, few, many or no size at all.

V gene	D gene	clone size	CDR3 length	J gene	CDR3 DNA	CDR3 protein
TRBV6-5	TRBD1	NA	15	TRBJ2-7	TGTGCCAGCAACCCTCCGGGACAGGGTGCCTACGAGCAGTACTTC	CASNPPGQGAYEQYF
TRBV7-2	NA	NA	12	TRBJ2-3	TGTGCCAGCAGCCTTTTCTCAGATACGCAGTATTTT	CASSLFSDTQYF
TRBV4-3	NA	NA	18	TRBJ2-3	TGCGCCAGCAGCCCCGGTGCCGGGACAACCAGTCGCACAGATACGCAGTATTTT	CASSPGAGTTSRTDTQYF
TRBV21-1	NA	few	15	TRBJ1-5	TGTGCCAGCAGCAAAGGGTCGGGTAGCAATCAGCCCCAGCATTTT	CASSKGSGSNQPQHF
TRBV7-2	TRBD1	few	15	TRBJ1-6	TGTGCCAGCAGCTTTGGGACAGGGGGAAATTCACCCCTCCACTTT	CASSFGTGGNSPLHF
TRBV6-1	NA	NA	12	TRBJ2-7	TGTGCCAGCAGTACAAACAGGGAGGAGCAGTACTTC	CASSTNREEQYF
TRBV4-3	NA	NA	14	TRBJ1-5	TGCGCCAGCAGCCAAGAGAGAGCAAATCAGCCCCAGCATTTT	CASSQERANQPQHF
TRBV6-5	TRBD1	NA	12	TRBJ1-2	TGTGCCAGCACCTACCTAGGGGGCGGCTACACCTTC	CASTYLGGGYTF
TRBV19	TRBD1	NA	15	TRBJ2-7	TGTGCCAGTAGTGGAGGACAGGGAAGGGTGAGCGAGCAGTACTTC	CASSGGQGRVSEQYF
TRBV9	TRBD2	NA	17	TRBJ2-1	TGTGCCAGCAGCGTAGAAAGACTAGCGGGAGTCTACAATGAGCAGTTCTTC	CASSVERLAGVYNEQFF
TRBV28	NA	NA	15	TRBJ1-6	TGTGCCAGCAGTGGGGGGGGTTCCTATAATTCACCCCTCCACTTT	CASSGGGSYNSPLHF
TRBV4-2	TRBD2	NA	16	TRBJ2-1	TGTGCCAGCAGCCAAGAAACTAGCGGGAGTAGAAATGAGCAGTTCTTC	CASSQETSGSRNEQFF
TRBV10-3	TRBD2	NA	17	TRBJ2-7	TGTGCCATCAGTTCGGGACTAGCGGGTTTTGAGTCCTACGAGCAGTACTTC	CAISSGLAGFESYEQYF
TRBV6-6	TRBD1	NA	15	TRBJ2-5	TGTGCCAGTGCGACAGGGGGGGACCTTCAAGAGACCCAGTACTTC	CASATGGDLQETQYF
TRBV27	NA	once	13	TRBJ1-5	TGTGCCAGCAGTTTCAAAAGCAATCAGCCCCAGCATTTT	CASSFKSNQPQHF
TRBV19	TRBD2	NA	13	TRBJ2-1	TGTGCCAGTTCCTGGACTAGCGGGGGTGAGCAGTTCTTC	CASSWTSGGEQFF
TRBV15	NA	few	13	TRBJ1-1	TGTGCCACCAGCCGCGGGTTAAGCACTGAAGCTTTCTTT	CATSRGLSTEAFF
TRBV7-2	NA	NA	12	TRBJ2-1	TGTGCCAGCAGCCTCGGAGGATATGAGCAGTTCTTC	CASSLGGYEQFF
TRBV30	TRBD2	once	15	TRBJ2-3	TGTGCCTGGGTAGCGGGAGGGGGGGTCGCAGATAGGCAGTATTTT	CAWVAGGGVADRQYF
TRBV6-1	NA	NA	16	TRBJ1-4	TGTGCCAGCAGTGAAGGTGGAGGGCTCGGAAATGAAAAACTGTTTTTT	CASSEGGGLGNEKLFF
TRBV30	TRBD2	NA	18	TRBJ2-5	TGTGCCTGGAGTAACCTCGGGACTAGCGGGAGGGCCGGAGAGACCCAGTACTTC	CAWSNLGTSGRAGETQYF
TRBV2	TRBD1	NA	14	TRBJ1-2	TGTGCCAGCAGTGTCGGGACAGCTAACTATGGCTACACCTTC	CASSVGTANYGYTF
TRBV6-6	NA	few	15	TRBJ1-4	TGTGCCAGCAGTCCTAGACAGTTTGCTAATGAAAAACTGTTTTTT	CASSPRQFANEKLFF
TRBV5-1	NA	NA	13	TRBJ1-2	TGCGCCAGCAGCCCACCGGCTAACTATGGCTACACCTTC	CASSPPANYGYTF
TRBV6-5	TRBD1	NA	14	TRBJ1-2	TGTGCCAGCAGTTACTCGGACAGGGTGAAAGGCTACACCTTC	CASSYSDRVKGYTF
TRBV4-2	NA	NA	14	TRBJ2-5	TGTGCCAGCAGCCAAGATAGGTGGAGAGAGACCCAGTACTTC	CASSQDRWRETQYF
TRBV7-2	TRBD1	NA	16	TRBJ2-3	TGTGCCAGCAGCTTAGCTAAGGGGGCCAGGACAGATACGCAGTATTTT	CASSLAKGARTDTQYF
TRBV6-5	NA	few	13	TRBJ1-5	TGTGCCAGCAGTCGAGACAGGATTCAGCCCCAGCATTTT	CASSRDRIQPQHF
TRBV28	NA	few	18	TRBJ1-1	TGTGCCAGCAGTTTTCTTTCAGGGTTCTCCAATCGTCTCACTGAAGCTTTCTTT	CASSFLSGFSNRLTEAFF
TRBV5-1	NA	NA	14	TRBJ1-1	TGCGCCAGCAGTTTCGGGGAGGGGTACACTGAAGCTTTCTTT	CASSFGEGYTEAFF
TRBV7-9	NA	few	15	TRBJ1-6	TGTGCCAGCAGTCAGGTTGCGTCCTATAATTCACCCCTCCACTTT	CASSQVASYNSPLHF
TRBV6-1	NA	few	12	TRBJ1-2	TGTGCCAGCAGTGTACAAGTTTATGGCTACACCTTC	CASSVQVYGYTF
TRBV7-2	TRBD2	NA	18	TRBJ2-2	TGTGCCAGCAGCTACTCGACTAGCGGGGATTTTTACACCGGGGAGCTGTTTTTT	CASSYSTSGDFYTGELFF
TRBV7-6	NA	NA	14	TRBJ2-7	TGTGCCAGCAGCGCCACCGGGGGTTTCTACGAGCAGTACTTC	CASSATGGFYEQYF
TRBV6-4	NA	NA	17	TRBJ1-5	TGTGCCAGCAGTGACTCGAGTCGACAGAATAGCAATCAGCCCCAGCATTTT	CASSDSSRQNSNQPQHF
TRBV4-3	NA	NA	15	TRBJ2-3	TGCGCCAGCAGCCAAAACTTGGCCTGGCGGGATACGCAGTATTTT	CASSQNLAWRDTQYF
TRBV4-1	TRBD2	once	16	TRBJ2-7	TGCGCCAGCAGCGGAAGCGGGAACCTAGGATCCTACGAGCAGTACTTC	CASSGSGNLGSYEQYF
TRBV5-1	NA	NA	14	TRBJ2-7	TGCGCCAGCAGCTGGTTAGGGGGCTCCTACGAGCAGTACTTC	CASSWLGGSYEQYF
TRBV2	TRBD1	NA	13	TRBJ2-7	TGTGCCAGCCGGTCCAGGGGGAGCTACGAGCAGTACTTC	CASRSRGSYEQYF
TRBV11-2	TRBD2	NA	16	TRBJ2-3	TGTGCCAGCAGCTTAATAACTAGCGGGGTAGCAGATACGCAGTATTTT	CASSLITSGVADTQYF
TRBV6-1	TRBD1	NA	16	TRBJ2-1	TGTGCCAGCAGTGAAGCCGATGGGACAGGGTCCTATGAGCAGTTCTTC	CASSEADGTGSYEQFF
TRBV5-4	TRBD1	NA	15	TRBJ2-1	TGTGCCAGCAGATCCGGACAGGGGGCTTACAATGAGCAGTTCTTC	CASRSGQGAYNEQFF
TRBV7-2	NA	NA	14	TRBJ1-2	TGTGCCAGCACCAAAGGGGGGGGATCCTATGGCTACACCTTC	CASTKGGGSYGYTF